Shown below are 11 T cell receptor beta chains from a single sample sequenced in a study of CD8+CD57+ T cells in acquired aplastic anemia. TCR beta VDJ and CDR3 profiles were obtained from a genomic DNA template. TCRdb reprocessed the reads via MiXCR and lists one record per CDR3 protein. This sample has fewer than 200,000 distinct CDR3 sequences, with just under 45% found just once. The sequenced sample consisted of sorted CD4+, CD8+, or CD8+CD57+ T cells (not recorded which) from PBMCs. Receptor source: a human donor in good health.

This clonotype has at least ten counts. The CDR3 reads CASSLGGTGYTGELFF. DNA of the CDR3: TGTGCCAGCAGCTTAGGGGGGACAGGGTACACCGGGGAGCTGTTTTTT. The chain uses TRBV11-2 and TRBJ2-2; 9 positions agree with TRBD1. In germline, CDR1 is SGHAT, CDR2 FQNNGV. The length of the CDR3 is 16 residues. The V gene end was trimmed by 1 base and the J gene end by 3 bases; junction bases not matched to a gene: 3.

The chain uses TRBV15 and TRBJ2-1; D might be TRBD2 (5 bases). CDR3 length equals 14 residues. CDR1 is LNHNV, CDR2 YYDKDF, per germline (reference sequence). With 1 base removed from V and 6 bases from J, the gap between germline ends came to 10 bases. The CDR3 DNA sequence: TGTGCCACCAGCAGAGTTGGGAGTCTCAATGAGCAGTTCTTC. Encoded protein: CATSRVGSLNEQFF.

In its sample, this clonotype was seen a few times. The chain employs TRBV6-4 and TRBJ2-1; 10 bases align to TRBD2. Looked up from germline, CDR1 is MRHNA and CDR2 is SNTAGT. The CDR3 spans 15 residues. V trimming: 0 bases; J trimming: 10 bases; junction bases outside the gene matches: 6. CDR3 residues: CASSDSDLAGEEQFF. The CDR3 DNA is TGTGCCAGCAGTGACTCGGATCTAGCGGGGGAGGAGCAGTTCTTC.

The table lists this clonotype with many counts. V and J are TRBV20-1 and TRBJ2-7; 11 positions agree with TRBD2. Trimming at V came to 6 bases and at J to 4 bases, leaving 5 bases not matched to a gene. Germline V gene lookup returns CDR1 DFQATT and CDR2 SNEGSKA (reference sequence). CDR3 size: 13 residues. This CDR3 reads CSAPASGRYEQYF. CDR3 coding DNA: TGCAGTGCACCAGCTAGCGGGAGGTACGAGCAGTACTTC.

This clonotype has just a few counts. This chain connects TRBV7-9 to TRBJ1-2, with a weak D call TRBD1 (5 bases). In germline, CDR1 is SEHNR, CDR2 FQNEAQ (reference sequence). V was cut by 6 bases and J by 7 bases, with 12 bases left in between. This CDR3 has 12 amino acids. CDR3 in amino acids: CASSPGLVGYTF. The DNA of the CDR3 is TGTGCCAGCAGTCCAGGGCTCGTTGGCTACACCTTC.

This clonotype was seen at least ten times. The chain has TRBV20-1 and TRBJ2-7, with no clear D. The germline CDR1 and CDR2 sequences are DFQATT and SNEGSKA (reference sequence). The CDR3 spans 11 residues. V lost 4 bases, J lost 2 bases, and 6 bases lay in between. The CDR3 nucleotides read TGCAGTGCTACCGAAGCCTACGAGCAGTACTTC. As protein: CSATEAYEQYF.

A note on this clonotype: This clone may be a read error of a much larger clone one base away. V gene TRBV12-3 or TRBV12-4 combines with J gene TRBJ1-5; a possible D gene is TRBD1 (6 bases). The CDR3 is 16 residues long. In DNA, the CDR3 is TGTGCCAGCAGACCTACCGCGGCAGGGGTTAATCAGTCCCAGCATTTT. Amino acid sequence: CASRPTAAGVNQSQHF.

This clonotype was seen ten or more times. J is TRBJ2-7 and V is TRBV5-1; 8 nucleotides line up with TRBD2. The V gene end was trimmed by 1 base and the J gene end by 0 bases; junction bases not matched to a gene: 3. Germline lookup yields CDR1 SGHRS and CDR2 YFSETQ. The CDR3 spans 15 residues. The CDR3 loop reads CASSLTGTSSYEQYF. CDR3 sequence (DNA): TGCGCCAGCAGCTTGACCGGGACTAGCTCCTACGAGCAGTACTTC.

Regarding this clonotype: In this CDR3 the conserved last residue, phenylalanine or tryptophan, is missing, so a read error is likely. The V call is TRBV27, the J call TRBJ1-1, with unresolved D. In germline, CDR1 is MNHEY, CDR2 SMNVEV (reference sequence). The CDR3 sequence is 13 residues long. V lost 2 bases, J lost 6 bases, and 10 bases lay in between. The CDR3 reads CASSLLDSSEAFS. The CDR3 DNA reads TGTGCCAGCAGTTTACTAGACTCTTCTGAAGCTTTCTCT.

The CDR3 loop is CASSQDGTRAKPQNIQYF. As DNA, the CDR3 is TGCGCCAGCAGCCAAGATGGTACACGAGCCAAACCTCAAAACATTCAGTACTTC. V gene TRBV4-1 combines with J gene TRBJ2-4; no firm D call. The V end lost 0 bases, the J end lost 5 bases, and 20 bases lay between the germline ends. The germline gives CDR1 MGHRA, CDR2 YSYEKL. The CDR3 length is 18 residues.

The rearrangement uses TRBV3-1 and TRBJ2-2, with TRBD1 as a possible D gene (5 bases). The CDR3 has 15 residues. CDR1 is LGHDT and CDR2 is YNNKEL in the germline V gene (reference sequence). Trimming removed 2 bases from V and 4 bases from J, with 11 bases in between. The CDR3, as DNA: TGTGCCAGCAGCCAAAGGGGTGTAGTCACCGGGGAGCTGTTTTTT. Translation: CASSQRGVVTGELFF.